The 5 T cell receptor beta chains below all came from one sample that was sequenced in a study of human T cells and chemical hapten exposure. Each CDR3 protein gets one entry after TCRdb re-called the RACE reads with MiXCR. The top ten hold over 9% of the sample, which has just over 95,000 distinct CDR3 sequences, 27% seen once. The time point: patch test 3, about 24 weeks after DPC sensitization. Treatment meaning: therapeutic diphenylcyclopropenone sensitization with weekly scalp DPC. The sequences come from whole blood, collected in connection with sensitization to the hapten diphenylcyclopropenone (DPC). All receptors come from a man aged 35-49 years with alopecia areata. Some clones in this sample may be carry-over from other donors' samples.

The CDR3 nucleotides are TGCAGCGTTCGTCAGGGGGCGCTTAATGAGCAGTTCTTC. It specifies CSVRQGALNEQFF. V usage is TRBV29-1 and J usage is TRBJ2-1, with 8 positions matching TRBD1. The CDR3 is made up of 13 amino acids. V shed 5 bases and J 7 bases; nucleotides not matched to a gene: 7. The germline V gene encodes CDR1 SQVTM and CDR2 ANQGSEA.

Only one count was recorded for this clonotype. The V and J genes are TRBV20-1 and TRBJ2-7, with D perhaps TRBD1 or TRBD2 (5 bases each). CDR1 is DFQATT and CDR2 is SNEGSKA in the germline V gene (reference sequence). This CDR3 is 16 amino acids long. Trimming took 0 bases from V and 4 from J, leaving 19 bases between them. CDR3: CSARENTGTRLYEQYF. The CDR3 region has the DNA TGCAGTGCTAGAGAGAACACCGGGACCCGTTTGTACGAGCAGTACTTC.

In its sample, this clonotype was seen once. The CDR3 DNA is TGTGCCAGCAGTTTGAGGGACCCGACGGGCGAGCAGTACTTC. Residues: CASSLRDPTGEQYF. J is TRBJ2-7 and V is TRBV12-3 or TRBV12-4; either TRBD1 or TRBD2 may supply D (5 bases each). V was shortened by 3 bases and J by 6 bases, with 15 bases between the two germline ends. CDR3 length: 14 amino acids.

In DNA, the CDR3 is TGTGCCAGCAGTCGCCAGGGAGGAGAGACCCAGTACTTC. This translates into CASSRQGGETQYF. The V and J genes are TRBV2 and TRBJ2-5; a possible D gene is TRBD2 (6 bases). From germline, CDR1 is SNHLY and CDR2 FYNNEI. The CDR3 is made up of 13 amino acids. The V end was cut by 5 bases, the J end by 4 bases, with 11 bases between.

J is TRBJ2-1 and V is TRBV6-2 or TRBV6-3; no clear D. Germline CDR1 MNHEY, CDR2 SVGEGT. Trimming took 2 bases from V and 4 from J, leaving 6 bases between them. The CDR3 runs to 13 residues. The CDR3 DNA is TGTGCCAGCAGTTACGCAGTATACAATGAGCAGTTCTTC. Residues: CASSYAVYNEQFF.